These 17 T cell receptor beta chains were sequenced from one sample in a study of T-cell memory formation after mild COVID-19. TCRdb called the 5' RACE reads again in MiXCR, with one record for every CDR3 protein. Altogether 250,000 to 300,000 distinct CDR3 sequences are present, 15% to 20% being singletons, with the ten largest covering roughly 24%. The sequenced sample consisted of PBMCs or a T cell subset sorted from them (not recorded which). The source of these receptors is a man aged 18-30 years who had mild COVID-19 (a few samples of this study predate the infection). Cell type and time point are not known.

This clonotype was detected only a few times. V is TRBV6-5 and J is TRBJ2-7, with 7 positions matching TRBD2. In germline, CDR1 is MNHEY, CDR2 SVGAGI. The V and J ends lost 0 bases and 5 bases, in that order; junction bases with no gene match: 7. This CDR3 region has 15 residues. CDR3 sequence: CASSYSSLGGDEQYF. Here the CDR3 DNA reads TGTGCCAGCAGTTACTCTTCATTGGGGGGGGACGAGCAGTACTTC.

This clonotype occurred a few times. V usage is TRBV7-6 and J usage is TRBJ2-7; TRBD1 is a possible D gene (6 bases). The CDR3 loop spans 14 amino acids. Trimming shortened V by 5 bases and J by 5 bases, and 16 bases separated the two germline ends. Germline V gives CDR1 SGHVS, CDR2 FNYEAQ. CDR3 residues: CASSAAGVRNEQYF. Here the CDR3 DNA reads TGTGCCAGCAGCGCCGCAGGGGTACGGAACGAGCAGTACTTC.

The gene calls are TRBV4-1 and TRBJ1-4, with 7 bases matching TRBD1. Germline V gene sequence: CDR1 MGHRA, CDR2 YSYEKL. Trimming at V came to 6 bases and at J to 8 bases, leaving 9 bases not matched to a gene. CDR3 length: 14 amino acids. In nucleotides, the CDR3 is TGCGCCAGCAGTCGGCCAGGGGGAGAAGAAAAACTGTTTTTT. Protein: CASSRPGGEEKLFF.

This clonotype was found many times. This chain connects TRBV9 to TRBJ1-2, with TRBD1 identical over 7 bases. Germline assignment: CDR1 SGDLS and CDR2 YYNGEE. The V and J ends lost 0 bases and 0 bases, in that order; junction bases with no gene match: 5. The CDR3 is 16 residues long. CDR3: CASSVEGQTSNYGYTF. The DNA for the CDR3 is TGTGCCAGCAGCGTAGAGGGACAGACCTCTAACTATGGCTACACCTTC.

The chain carries TRBV13 and TRBJ2-5; D might be TRBD1 (6 bases). CDR3 size: 15 residues. V was shortened by 4 bases and J by 5 bases, with 17 bases between the two germline ends. Germline CDR1 PRHDT, CDR2 FYEKMQ (reference sequence). The DNA of the CDR3 is TGTGCCAGCAGCTCCCGGGCAGGGGCGCGGGAGACCCAGTACTTC. Protein sequence: CASSSRAGARETQYF. Using reference TRBV13 and TRBJ2-5 for the parts outside the CDR3, the full variable domain is AAGVIQSPRHLIKEKRETATLKCYPIPRHDTVYWYQQGPGQDPQFLISFYEKMQSDKGSIPDRFSAQQFSDYHSELNMSSLELGDSALYFCASSSRAGARETQYFGPGTRLLVL.

The sample holds many counts of this clonotype. The rearrangement joins TRBV4-3 to TRBJ1-2; TRBD1 might be the D (5 bases). Germline V gene data show CDR1 as LGHNA and CDR2 as YSLEER. The CDR3 sequence is 13 residues long. The V end was cut by 1 base, the J end by 4 bases, with 7 bases between. For the CDR3, the DNA is TGCGCCAGCAGCCAAGGACAGACCTATGGCTACACCTTC. It is translated as CASSQGQTYGYTF.

This clonotype appeared a few times. The chain couples TRBV7-2 to TRBJ1-1; D not certain. Trimming cost V 1 base and J 2 bases, with 14 bases left between them. The CDR3 has 16 residues. The germline CDR1 and CDR2 sequences are SGHTA and FQGNSA. The CDR3 is CASSLGSGWPNTEAFF. The CDR3 DNA reads TGTGCCAGCAGCTTAGGCTCCGGTTGGCCCAACACTGAAGCTTTCTTT.

This sequence joins TRBV20-1 and TRBJ1-2, with D uncertain. V dropped 0 bases and J dropped 0 bases, with 8 bases sitting between them. The V gene's germline CDR1 is DFQATT and CDR2 SNEGSKA (reference sequence). The CDR3 has 14 amino acids. The CDR3, as DNA: TGCAGTGCTAGAGAAATGCTAACTAACTATGGCTACACCTTC. This sequence encodes CSAREMLTNYGYTF.

With regard to this clonotype: A read error is possible here, since a much larger clone lies one base away. The chain couples TRBV28 to TRBJ1-2; no reliable D call. The CDR3 consists of 11 residues. Germline V gene sequence: CDR1 MDHEN, CDR2 SYDVKM. Trimming pared 6 bases from V and 4 bases from J, leaving 6 bases between. Here the CDR3 DNA reads TGTGCCAGCAGCTTTACCTATGGCTACACCTTC. Its protein product is CASSFTYGYTF.

This clonotype was counted between two and nine times. This chain links TRBV20-1 with TRBJ1-4, with D unresolved. The germline V and J ends were trimmed by 1 base and 4 bases, with 7 bases remaining between them. CDR1 DFQATT and CDR2 SNEGSKA come from the germline V gene (reference sequence). This CDR3 contains 13 residues. The CDR3 is CSARGGYNEKLFF. CDR3 bases: TGCAGTGCTAGAGGCGGATATAATGAAAAACTGTTTTTT.

This clonotype was seen a handful of times. This sequence joins TRBV5-6 and TRBJ1-2, with 7 bases aligning to TRBD1. The germline gives CDR1 SGHDT, CDR2 YYEEEE. With V trimmed by 1 base and J by 8 bases, 11 bases remained unmatched. This CDR3 has 15 amino acids. The CDR3 sequence is CASSLRGGGQYGYTF. CDR3 DNA sequence: TGTGCCAGCAGCTTGAGAGGCGGGGGACAGTACGGCTACACCTTC.

The chain joins TRBV6-2 or TRBV6-3 to TRBJ2-1; D is undetermined. Trimming removed 8 bases at V and 7 bases at J, with 12 bases between. CDR3 length: 12 residues. CDR1 MNHEY and CDR2 SVGEGT come from the germline V gene. CDR3 in DNA: TGTGCCAGCGCCCCAGTAGGTAATGAGCAGTTCTTC. It encodes CASAPVGNEQFF.

Concerning this clonotype itself: Mismatch with germline at one junction end may stem from a read error. The CDR3 spells CASSIPGQGFRF. The CDR3 DNA reads as TGTGCCAGTAGTATCCCGGGACAGGGCTTCAGGTTT. This chain uses TRBV19 with TRBJ1-1; 9 bases are shared with TRBD1. The CDR3 covers 12 residues. Germline V gene sequence: CDR1 LNHDA, CDR2 SQIVND (reference sequence).

This chain joins TRBV5-1 and TRBJ1-3; TRBD1 agrees at 12 bases. Losses at the gene ends were 4 bases for V and 2 bases for J; bases not matched to a gene: 4. CDR3 size: 16 residues. Per germline, CDR1 SGHRS and CDR2 YFSETQ. The CDR3 DNA follows: TGCGCCAGCAGCGTCCGGGACAGGGGGCCTGGAAACACCATATATTTT. Amino acids: CASSVRDRGPGNTIYF. The full variable domain, rest sourced from reference TRBV5-1 and TRBJ1-3, is KAGVTQTPRYLIKTRGQQVTLSCSPISGHRSVSWYQQTPGQGLQFLFEYFSETQRNKGNFPGRFSGRQFSNSRSEMNVSTLELGDSALYLCASSVRDRGPGNTIYFGEGSWLTVV.

The chain joins TRBV5-1 to TRBJ1-1; D possibly corresponds to TRBD1 (5 bases). Trimming shortened V by 0 bases and J by 0 bases, and 12 bases separated the two germline ends. This CDR3 is built from 16 residues. The germline gives CDR1 SGHRS, CDR2 YFSETQ. CDR3 sequence (DNA): TGCGCCAGCAGCTTGGGGGCAGGGAGAATGAACACTGAAGCTTTCTTT. Amino acids: CASSLGAGRMNTEAFF. Supplemented by reference TRBV5-1 and TRBJ1-1, the full variable domain reads KAGVTQTPRYLIKTRGQQVTLSCSPISGHRSVSWYQQTPGQGLQFLFEYFSETQRNKGNFPGRFSGRQFSNSRSEMNVSTLELGDSALYLCASSLGAGRMNTEAFFGQGTRLTVV.

The chain uses TRBV5-1 and TRBJ2-5; no definite D call. CDR1 and CDR2 from the germline V gene are SGHRS and YFSETQ. The CDR3 length is 14 residues. The V end lost 0 bases, the J end lost 1 base, and 7 bases lay between the germline ends. The CDR3 loop is CASSLALLQETQYF. The CDR3 DNA reads TGCGCCAGCAGCTTGGCCCTACTCCAAGAGACCCAGTACTTC.

J is TRBJ1-5 and V is TRBV12-3 or TRBV12-4; D is uncertain. Between the trimmed V and J ends, which lost 0 bases and 6 bases, there was a span of 9 bases. This CDR3 has 14 residues. The DNA of the CDR3 is TGTGCCAGCAGTTTAGCAAGCAGAGGTCAGCCCCAGCATTTT. It specifies CASSLASRGQPQHF.